This TCR beta chain was identified in a study of blood T cell repertoires in COVID-19. The CDR3 spans 16 residues. Trimming took off 8 bases at V and 4 bases at J, with 23 bases between the two ends. Germline V gene data show CDR1 as SGHNT and CDR2 as YENEEA. This clone is a singleton in its sample. Sequencing was performed with immunoSEQ multiplex PCR; in TCRdb, only in-frame clones are kept and a portion is missing. The sample records about 470,000 clones, approximately 86% being singletons. The study drew participants aged about 18 to 89 years from 24 US areas. Participant-reported clinical history was the basis for cohort assignment. Resolution of symptoms, clearance, or two negative PCRs was present in recovered Cohort 3 donors.

The sequenced sample was PBMCs or T cells enriched from blood (not recorded which). V usage is TRBV11-3 and J usage is TRBJ1-1, with D perhaps matching TRBD1 (5 bases). This TCR came from a young woman who had recovered from COVID-19. DNA for the CDR3: TGTGCCAGCGCAAGCTCCGCCGGGGGGGTTTCCACTGAAGCTTTCTTT. Protein sequence: CASASSAGGVSTEAFF.